This TCR beta chain was observed in a study of blood T cell repertoires in COVID-19. In germline, CDR1 is MDHEN, CDR2 SYDVKM. The CDR3 is 17 amino acids long, termini counted. As for this clone: The DNA is left out, because the CDR3 cannot be placed on it with certainty; the CDR3 is given as TCRdb lists it.

Living in 24 US areas, the participants were between roughly 18 and 95 years of age. Participants had their cohort set by participant-reported clinical history. Original data processing: Researchers report that nucleated cell counts were estimated from reference gene primer amplification. Sequencing used immunoSEQ multiplex PCR; TCRdb keeps in-frame clones, though not all of them. V, J and clone size reflect that table, while D and trimming were determined from the DNA. The table lists about 240,000 clones, about 89% of them singletons. The V and J genes are TRBV28 and TRBJ2-4; the D call in the table, TRBD2, was not verified against the DNA. The sequence was obtained from a woman aged 25 to 39 who had recovered from COVID-19. The material sequenced was PBMCs or T cells enriched from blood (not recorded which). This CDR3 reads CASSPPSGQAGANIQYF.